This T cell receptor (beta chain) was documented in a study of Graves' ophthalmopathy and Graves' hyperthyroidism. Whole-study findings and limits: Ophthalmopathy progression cases were predicted by the model with about 70% sensitivity and almost 75% specificity. Blood was where most expanded thyroid clonotypes above 0.001 frequency also turned up.

RNA transcripts were the source from which TCR beta CDR3 regions were amplified. The first-round RT-PCR employed HTBI primers together with the Qiagen OneStep RT-PCR kit. A multiplex PCR was then performed as the second round. TCRdb re-called the multiplex PCR reads through MiXCR, storing one row per CDR3 protein. There are around 340,000 distinct CDR3 sequences in the sample; about a sixth occur only once, and roughly an eighth lies in the top ten. This clonotype was seen ten or more times. Its cognate antigen is unknown. Every ophthalmopathy donor presented moderate-to-severe activity, CAS ≥3, NOSPECS ≥4 and duration under 3 months. Orbital computed tomography, together with clinical symptoms, serum thyroxine, TRAb and thyroid ultrasound, was used for diagnosis. The sequencing input was peripheral blood. The source of this sequence is an adult man with Graves' ophthalmopathy.

In nucleotides, the CDR3 is TGTGCCATCAGTGAATTACCTAACTATGGCTACACCTTC. Amino acids: CAISELPNYGYTF. The V gene is TRBV10-3, the J gene TRBJ1-2, with no clear D. This CDR3 contains 13 residues. Germline V gene data show CDR1 as ENHRY and CDR2 as SYGVKD. Trimming took 3 bases from V and 0 from J, leaving 5 bases between them.